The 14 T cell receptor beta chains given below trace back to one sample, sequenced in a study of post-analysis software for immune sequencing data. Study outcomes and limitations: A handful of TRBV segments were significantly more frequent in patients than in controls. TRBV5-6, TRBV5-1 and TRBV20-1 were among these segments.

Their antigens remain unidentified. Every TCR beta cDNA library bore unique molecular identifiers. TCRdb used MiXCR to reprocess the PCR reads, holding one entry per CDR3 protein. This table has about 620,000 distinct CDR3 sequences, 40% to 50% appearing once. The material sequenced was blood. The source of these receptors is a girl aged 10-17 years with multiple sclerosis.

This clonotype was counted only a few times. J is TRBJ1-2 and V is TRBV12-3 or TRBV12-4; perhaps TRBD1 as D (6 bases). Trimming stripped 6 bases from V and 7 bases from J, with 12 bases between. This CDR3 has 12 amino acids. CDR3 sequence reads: CASRVTGAGYTF. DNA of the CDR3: TGTGCCAGCAGGGTGACGGGGGCTGGCTACACCTTC.

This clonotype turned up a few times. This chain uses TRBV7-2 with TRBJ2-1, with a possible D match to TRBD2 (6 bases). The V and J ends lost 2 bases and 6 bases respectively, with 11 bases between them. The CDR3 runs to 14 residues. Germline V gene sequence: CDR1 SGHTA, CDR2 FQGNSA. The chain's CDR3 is CASSLRLVSNEQFF. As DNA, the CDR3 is TGTGCCAGCAGCTTACGACTAGTCTCCAATGAGCAGTTCTTC.

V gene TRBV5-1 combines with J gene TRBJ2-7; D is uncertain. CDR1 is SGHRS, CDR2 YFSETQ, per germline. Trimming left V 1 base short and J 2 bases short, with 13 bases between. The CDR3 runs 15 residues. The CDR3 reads CASSLLLPGAYEQYF. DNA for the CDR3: TGCGCCAGCAGCTTGCTCCTACCGGGCGCCTACGAGCAGTACTTC.

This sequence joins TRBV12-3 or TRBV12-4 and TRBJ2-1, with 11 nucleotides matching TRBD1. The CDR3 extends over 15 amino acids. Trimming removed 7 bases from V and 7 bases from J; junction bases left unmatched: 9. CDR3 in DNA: TGTGCCAGCACCTACCAAGGGACAGGGGGGAATGAGCAGTTCTTC. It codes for CASTYQGTGGNEQFF.

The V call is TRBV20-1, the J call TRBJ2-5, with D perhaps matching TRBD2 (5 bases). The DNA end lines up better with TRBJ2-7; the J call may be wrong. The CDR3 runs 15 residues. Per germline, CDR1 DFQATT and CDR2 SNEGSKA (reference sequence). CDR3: CSARNEGRENNEQYF. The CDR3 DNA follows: TGCAGTGCTAGAAACGAAGGCCGGGAAAACAACGAGCAGTACTTC.

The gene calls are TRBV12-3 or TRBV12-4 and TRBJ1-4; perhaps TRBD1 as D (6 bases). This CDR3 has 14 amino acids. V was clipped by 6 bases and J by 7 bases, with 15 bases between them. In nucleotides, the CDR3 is TGTGCCAGCAGCCGCAGGGGATGGGGTGAAAAACTGTTTTTT. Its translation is CASSRRGWGEKLFF.

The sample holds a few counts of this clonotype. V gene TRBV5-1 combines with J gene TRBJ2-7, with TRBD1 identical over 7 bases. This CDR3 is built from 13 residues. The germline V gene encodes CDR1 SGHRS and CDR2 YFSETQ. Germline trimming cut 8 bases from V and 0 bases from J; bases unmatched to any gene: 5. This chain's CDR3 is CASTGDSSYEQYF. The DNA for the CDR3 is TGCGCCAGTACAGGGGATAGCTCCTACGAGCAGTACTTC.

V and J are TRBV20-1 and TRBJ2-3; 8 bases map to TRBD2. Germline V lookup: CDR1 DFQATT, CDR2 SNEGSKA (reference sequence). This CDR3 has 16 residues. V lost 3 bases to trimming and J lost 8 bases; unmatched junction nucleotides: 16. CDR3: CSASLWWSGGTSTQYF. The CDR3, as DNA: TGCAGTGCTAGTCTCTGGTGGAGCGGGGGAACGTCTACGCAGTATTTT.

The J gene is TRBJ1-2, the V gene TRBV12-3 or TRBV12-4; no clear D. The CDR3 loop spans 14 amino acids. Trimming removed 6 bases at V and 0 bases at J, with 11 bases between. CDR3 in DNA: TGTGCCAGCAGCTGGACGGTAGCTAACTATGGCTACACCTTC. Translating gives CASSWTVANYGYTF.

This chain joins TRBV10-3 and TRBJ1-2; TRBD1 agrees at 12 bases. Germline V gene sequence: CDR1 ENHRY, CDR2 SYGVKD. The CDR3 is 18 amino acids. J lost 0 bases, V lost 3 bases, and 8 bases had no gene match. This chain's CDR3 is CAISDSGTGGSANYGYTF. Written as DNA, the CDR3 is TGTGCCATCAGTGACTCGGGGACAGGGGGCAGCGCTAACTATGGCTACACCTTC.

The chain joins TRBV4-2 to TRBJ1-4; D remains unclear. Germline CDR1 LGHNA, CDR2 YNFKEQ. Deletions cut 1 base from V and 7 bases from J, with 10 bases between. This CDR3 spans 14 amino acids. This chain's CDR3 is CASSQGSDTEKLFF. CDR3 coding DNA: TGTGCCAGCAGCCAAGGATCTGACACTGAAAAACTGTTTTTT.

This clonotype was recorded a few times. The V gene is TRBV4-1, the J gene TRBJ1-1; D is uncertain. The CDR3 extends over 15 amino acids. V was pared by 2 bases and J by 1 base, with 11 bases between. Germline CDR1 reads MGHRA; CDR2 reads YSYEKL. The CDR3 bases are TGCGCCAGCAGCCAAACCCCTGGACCGAACACTGAAGCTTTCTTT. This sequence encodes CASSQTPGPNTEAFF.

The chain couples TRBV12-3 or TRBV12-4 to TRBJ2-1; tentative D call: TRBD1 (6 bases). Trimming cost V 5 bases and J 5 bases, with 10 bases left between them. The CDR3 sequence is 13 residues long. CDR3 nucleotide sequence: TGTGCCAGCAGTGCAGGGGTCCACAATGAGCAGTTCTTC. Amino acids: CASSAGVHNEQFF.

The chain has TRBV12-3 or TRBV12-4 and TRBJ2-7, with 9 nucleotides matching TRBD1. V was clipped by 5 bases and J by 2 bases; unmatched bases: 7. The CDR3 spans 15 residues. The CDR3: CASSTQGANTYEQYF. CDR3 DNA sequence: TGTGCCAGCAGTACACAGGGGGCTAATACCTACGAGCAGTACTTC.